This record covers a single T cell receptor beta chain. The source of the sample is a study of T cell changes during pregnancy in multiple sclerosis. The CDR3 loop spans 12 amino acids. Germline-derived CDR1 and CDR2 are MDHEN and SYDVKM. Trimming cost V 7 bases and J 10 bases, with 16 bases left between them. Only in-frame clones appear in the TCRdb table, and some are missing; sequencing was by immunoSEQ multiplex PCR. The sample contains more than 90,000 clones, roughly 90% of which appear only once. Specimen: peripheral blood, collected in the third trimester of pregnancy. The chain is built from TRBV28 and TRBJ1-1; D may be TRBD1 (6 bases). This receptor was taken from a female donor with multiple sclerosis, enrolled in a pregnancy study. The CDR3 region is CASTLPRGPAFF. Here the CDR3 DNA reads TGTGCCAGCACCCTTCCCAGGGGTCCAGCTTTCTTT.